The 26 T cell receptor beta chains below come from one sample, sequenced in a study of early T cells in non-severe SARS-CoV-2 infection. TCRdb recomputed calls from the 5' RACE reads with MiXCR, one row per CDR3 protein. Of some 54,000 distinct CDR3 sequences in the sample, 8% to 10% were seen once. Sample: whole blood. The origin of the receptors is an adult who was a healthcare worker with PCR-confirmed SARS-CoV-2 infection or an uninfected control (not recorded which).

This clonotype has ten or more counts. This rearrangement joins TRBV29-1 to TRBJ2-7; tentative D call: TRBD2 (6 bases). The CDR3 sequence is 14 residues long. V lost 4 bases to trimming and J lost 6 bases, with 19 bases between them. Germline CDR1 reads SQVTM; CDR2 reads ANQGSEA. DNA of the CDR3: TGCAGCGTTGGGAGGGGTGGTCCGAATGCCGAGCAGTACTTC. Translated, it gives CSVGRGGPNAEQYF.

This clonotype was seen repeatedly, ten times or more. V gene TRBV20-1 combines with J gene TRBJ1-2; D is undetermined. V gave up 0 bases and J gave up 4 bases, with 6 bases separating them. The CDR3 loop spans 12 amino acids. Per the germline V gene, CDR1 is DFQATT and CDR2 is SNEGSKA (reference sequence). CDR3 region: CSARDNSYGYTF. CDR3 DNA: TGCAGTGCTAGAGATAACAGCTATGGCTACACCTTC.

The table lists this clonotype with many counts. V gene TRBV7-9 combines with J gene TRBJ2-1; 10 bases line up with TRBD1. The CDR3 sequence is 15 residues long. Trimming at V came to 3 bases and at J to 6 bases, leaving 5 bases not matched to a gene. Germline V CDR1 and CDR2: SEHNR, FQNEAQ (reference sequence). The CDR3 sequence: CASSFGQGELNEQFF. The CDR3, as DNA: TGTGCCAGCAGCTTCGGACAGGGGGAACTCAATGAGCAGTTCTTC.

This clonotype was seen only a few times. The rearrangement uses TRBV2 and TRBJ2-2; D is possibly TRBD2 (6 bases). Germline CDR1 reads SNHLY; CDR2 reads FYNNEI. The CDR3 length is 16 residues. Trimming shortened V by 5 bases and J by 4 bases, and 17 bases separated the two germline ends. The CDR3 is CASSTWTTLSTGELFF. The CDR3 DNA follows: TGTGCCAGCAGTACATGGACTACCCTGAGCACCGGGGAGCTGTTTTTT.

This clonotype was picked up many times. V usage is TRBV20-1 and J usage is TRBJ2-5, with D maybe TRBD1 (5 bases). V was pared by 1 base and J by 7 bases, with 16 bases between. From germline, CDR1 is DFQATT and CDR2 SNEGSKA (reference sequence). CDR3 length equals 14 residues. For the CDR3, the DNA is TGCAGTGCTAGAGGGCCAGGGCCTGTAACGACCCAGTACTTC. The encoded protein is CSARGPGPVTTQYF.

This clonotype occurred many times. The CDR3 protein is CASTWTGAQETQYF. The CDR3 bases are TGTGCCAGCACTTGGACAGGGGCACAAGAGACCCAGTACTTC. V gene TRBV28 combines with J gene TRBJ2-5, with TRBD1 matching over 9 bases. CDR1 MDHEN and CDR2 SYDVKM come from the germline V gene. CDR3 length: 14 residues. Losses at the gene ends were 7 bases for V and 2 bases for J; bases not matched to a gene: 5.

This clonotype was found many times. V gene TRBV5-6 combines with J gene TRBJ2-7; TRBD2 matches at 10 bases. In germline, CDR1 is SGHDT, CDR2 YYEEEE. This CDR3 has 16 residues. V dropped 7 bases and J dropped 1; count of bases not matched to a gene: 11. The CDR3 region has the DNA TGTGCCAGCGGCCTTCAGACTAGCGGGCGTTCCTACGAGCAGTACTTC. This translates into CASGLQTSGRSYEQYF.

This clonotype was recorded many times. The genes are TRBV9 and TRBJ2-2, with TRBD2 matching over 7 bases. V lost 6 bases, J lost 3 bases, and 5 bases stayed unmatched. CDR3 length: 14 amino acids. The germline gives CDR1 SGDLS, CDR2 YYNGEE. The CDR3: CASKRLADTGELFF. The DNA for the CDR3 is TGTGCCAGCAAAAGGCTAGCGGACACCGGGGAGCTGTTTTTT.

This clonotype was seen repeatedly, ten times or more. The V call is TRBV7-8, the J call TRBJ2-7, with 12 bases lining up with TRBD2. J lost 4 bases, V lost 7 bases, and 14 bases had no gene match. Germline V gives CDR1 SGHVS, CDR2 FQNEAQ. The CDR3 is made up of 17 amino acids. CDR3 sequence: CASTHGLAGTGRYEQYF. Written as DNA, the CDR3 is TGTGCCAGCACCCACGGACTAGCGGGAACGGGTCGGTACGAGCAGTACTTC.

The table lists this clonotype with a few counts. The chain joins TRBV7-6 to TRBJ2-3, with D unclear. With 4 bases removed from V and 1 base from J, the gap between germline ends came to 9 bases. CDR3 length: 14 amino acids. Looked up from germline, CDR1 is SGHVS and CDR2 is FNYEAQ. The CDR3 spells CASSSNYGTDTQYF. DNA for the CDR3: TGTGCCAGCAGCTCAAACTACGGCACAGATACGCAGTATTTT.

This clonotype came up many times. This chain connects TRBV5-1 to TRBJ2-1, with D tentatively TRBD2 (5 bases). CDR3 length equals 15 residues. CDR1 SGHRS and CDR2 YFSETQ come from the germline V gene. V gave up 4 bases and J gave up 7 bases, with 18 bases separating them. CDR3 amino acids: CASSLDGGLGNEQFF. For the CDR3, the DNA is TGCGCCAGCAGCCTAGACGGAGGTCTTGGGAATGAGCAGTTCTTC.

This clonotype was counted many times. The chain has TRBV20-1 and TRBJ2-1, with D possibly TRBD1 on 5 matching bases. The V and J ends lost 3 bases and 0 bases respectively, with 9 bases between them. The CDR3 runs to 14 residues. CDR1 DFQATT and CDR2 SNEGSKA come from the germline V gene (reference sequence). The CDR3 DNA follows: TGCAGTGCTAGGGACACCTACTCCTACAATGAGCAGTTCTTC. Its protein product is CSARDTYSYNEQFF.

The V call is TRBV2, the J call TRBJ2-6; the D is unclear. The CDR3 runs 14 residues. With 3 bases removed from V and 0 bases from J, the gap between germline ends came to 3 bases. Germline CDR1 is SNHLY and CDR2 is FYNNEI. The DNA of the CDR3 is TGTGCCAGCAGTGATCACTCTGGGGCCAACGTCCTGACTTTC. This encodes CASSDHSGANVLTF.

The table lists this clonotype with many counts. The chain employs TRBV7-9 and TRBJ2-3; 8 bases align to TRBD2. The CDR3 extends over 15 amino acids. CDR1 is SEHNR and CDR2 is FQNEAQ in the germline V gene (reference sequence). V lost 5 bases, J lost 2 bases, and 6 bases stayed unmatched. CDR3 sequence (DNA): TGTGCCAGCAGCGCCTTAGCGGGGTTCACAGATACGCAGTATTTT. Encoded protein: CASSALAGFTDTQYF.

Regarding this clonotype: A much larger clone sits a single nucleotide away, making a read error possible. The V and J genes are TRBV5-5 and TRBJ2-1, with 8 bases fitting TRBD1. Germline CDR1 reads SGHKS; CDR2 reads YYEKEE (reference sequence). The CDR3 runs to 15 residues. CDR3 region: CASSLVQGVYNEQLF. CDR3 in DNA: TGTGCCAGCAGCTTGGTACAGGGGGTCTACAATGAGCAGTTATTC. Variable domain in full (rest from reference TRBV5-5 and TRBJ2-1): DAGVTQSPTHLIKTRGQQVTLRCSPISGHKSVSWYQQVLGQGPQFIFQYYEKEERGRGNFPDRFSARQFPNYSSELNVNALLLGDSALYLCASSLVQGVYNEQLFGPGTRLTVL.

This clonotype was picked up many times. The chain recombines TRBV5-4 with TRBJ1-4, with D possibly TRBD1 on 6 matching bases. Germline CDR1 SGHNT, CDR2 YYREEE (reference sequence). The CDR3 runs to 15 residues. The germline V and J ends were trimmed by 6 bases and 8 bases, with 20 bases remaining between them. Written as DNA, the CDR3 is TGTGCCAGCAATTCCGGGGGGGCAGGACGCGAAAAACTGTTTTTT. Translating it yields CASNSGGAGREKLFF.

The rearrangement links TRBV14 to TRBJ1-1; no clear D. Germline CDR1 SGHDN, CDR2 FVKESK. The CDR3 runs 15 residues. Trimming pared 1 base from V and 4 bases from J, leaving 13 bases between. CDR3 sequence (DNA): TGTGCCAGCAGCCAAGCTTTGCCCGGGGTCACTGAAGCTTTCTTT. Its translation is CASSQALPGVTEAFF.

This clonotype was found many times. The chain carries TRBV20-1 and TRBJ2-6, with a possible D match to TRBD1 (5 bases). Germline V gene data show CDR1 as DFQATT and CDR2 as SNEGSKA (reference sequence). V was cut by 4 bases and J by 11 bases, with 21 bases left in between. This CDR3 spans 15 amino acids. Here the CDR3 reads CSATIPDRFPHVLTF. CDR3 DNA sequence: TGCAGTGCTACGATCCCCGACAGATTCCCTCACGTCCTGACTTTC.

This clonotype was seen a handful of times. The chain is built from TRBV5-1 and TRBJ2-1; 8 bases fit TRBD2. The junction had 7 bases not matched to a gene; V was cut back by 2 bases and J by 9 bases. The germline V gene has CDR1 SGHRS and CDR2 YFSETQ. The length of the CDR3 is 14 residues. For the CDR3, the DNA is TGCGCCAGCAGCTTTACAGCGGGAGTAGCTGAGCAGTTCTTC. Protein product: CASSFTAGVAEQFF.

This clonotype was detected ten times or more. The chain recombines TRBV7-8 with TRBJ2-3; 7 bases match TRBD2. Per the germline V gene, CDR1 is SGHVS and CDR2 is FQNEAQ. The CDR3 sequence is 15 residues long. J gave up 9 bases and V 4 bases, and 13 bases lay outside the gene matches. The CDR3 region has the DNA TGTGCCAGCAGCTCGAGGGGCGGGGGTAGCGGGACGCAGTATTTT. Its translation is CASSSRGGGSGTQYF.

This clonotype was found a few times. J is TRBJ2-7 and V is TRBV5-6; TRBD1 aligns across 7 bases. After removal of 3 bases from V and 2 bases from J, the junction contained 2 bases not matched to a gene. The CDR3 consists of 13 residues. Germline V lookup: CDR1 SGHDT, CDR2 YYEEEE. The CDR3 coding sequence is TGTGCCAGCAGCTGGGGACAGACCTACGAGCAGTACTTC. Residues: CASSWGQTYEQYF.

This clonotype was counted ten times or more. The V gene is TRBV5-1, the J gene TRBJ2-5, with 14 nucleotides matching TRBD2. The CDR3 has 17 residues. Unmatched junction bases numbered 6, after V lost 4 bases and J lost 1 base. The V gene's germline CDR1 is SGHRS and CDR2 YFSETQ. This CDR3 reads CASSAGTSGSPQETQYF. The DNA for the CDR3 is TGCGCCAGCAGCGCGGGGACTAGCGGGAGCCCCCAAGAGACCCAGTACTTC. Filled out from reference TRBV5-1 and TRBJ2-5, the complete variable domain reads KAGVTQTPRYLIKTRGQQVTLSCSPISGHRSVSWYQQTPGQGLQFLFEYFSETQRNKGNFPGRFSGRQFSNSRSEMNVSTLELGDSALYLCASSAGTSGSPQETQYFGPGTRLLVL.

This clonotype occurred a few times. J is TRBJ2-3 and V is TRBV18; 8 positions match TRBD1. Germline V gene data show CDR1 as KGHSH and CDR2 as LQKENI. This CDR3 region has 17 residues. The trim removed 3 bases at V and 0 bases at J, leaving 8 bases unmatched. The CDR3 DNA reads TGTGCCAGCTCACCTTCGACAGGGGCCCCGAGCACAGATACGCAGTATTTT. This codes for CASSPSTGAPSTDTQYF.

This clonotype has a handful of counts. The rearrangement joins TRBV19 to TRBJ2-3; D is unresolved. This CDR3 region has 15 residues. Trimming removed 5 bases at V and 0 bases at J, with 12 bases between. The V gene's germline CDR1 is LNHDA and CDR2 SQIVND (reference sequence). CDR3 loop: CASSLPVGSTDTQYF. The DNA of the CDR3 is TGTGCCAGTAGTCTTCCAGTAGGGAGCACAGATACGCAGTATTTT.

This clonotype was seen more than once but under ten times. The V call is TRBV7-2, the J call TRBJ2-1; 8 nucleotides match TRBD2. Germline V gene lookup returns CDR1 SGHTA and CDR2 FQGNSA. V was clipped by 4 bases and J by 2 bases; unmatched bases: 13. CDR3 size: 18 residues. The CDR3 nucleotides read TGTGCCAGCAGCTCCCACAGGCGGGAGGCCCAAGCCTACAATGAGCAGTTCTTC. It is translated as CASSSHRREAQAYNEQFF.

This clonotype has a count of ten or more. V and J are TRBV7-2 and TRBJ2-3, with D perhaps TRBD2 (6 bases). The CDR3 has 15 amino acids. Germline V CDR1 and CDR2: SGHTA, FQGNSA. The germline V and J ends were trimmed by 5 bases and 0 bases, with 12 bases remaining between them. The CDR3 region has the DNA TGTGCCAGCAGCCCGACCGGGACTAGCACAGATACGCAGTATTTT. Protein sequence: CASSPTGTSTDTQYF.